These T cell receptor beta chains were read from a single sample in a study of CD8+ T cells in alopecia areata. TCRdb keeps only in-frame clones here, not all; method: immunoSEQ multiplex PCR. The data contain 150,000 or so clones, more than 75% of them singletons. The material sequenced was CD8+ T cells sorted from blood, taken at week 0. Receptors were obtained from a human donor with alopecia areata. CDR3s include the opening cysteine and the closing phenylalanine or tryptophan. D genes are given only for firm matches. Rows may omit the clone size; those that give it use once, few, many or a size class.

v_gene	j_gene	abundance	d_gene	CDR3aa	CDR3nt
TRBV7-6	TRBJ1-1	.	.	CASSPTESYEAFF	TGTGCCAGCAGCCCTACGGAGTCGTATGAAGCTTTCTTT
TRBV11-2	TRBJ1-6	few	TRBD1	CASSWGQGIAPLHF	TGTGCCAGCAGCTGGGGACAGGGTATAGCACCCCTCCACTTT
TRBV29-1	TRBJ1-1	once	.	CSPTRGGPTEAFF	TGCAGCCCAACGAGAGGGGGGCCCACTGAAGCTTTCTTT
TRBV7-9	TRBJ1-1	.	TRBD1	CASSARQGNTEAFF	TGTGCCAGCAGCGCCCGACAGGGCAACACTGAAGCTTTCTTT
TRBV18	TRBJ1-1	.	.	CASSPRMDLNTEAFF	TGTGCCAGCTCACCACGGATGGACTTGAACACTGAAGCTTTCTTT
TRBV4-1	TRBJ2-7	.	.	CASSQENTAPYEQYF	TGCGCCAGCAGCCAAGAAAATACGGCCCCCTACGAGCAGTACTTC
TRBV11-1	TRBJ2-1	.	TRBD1	CASSHRDRGYNEQFF	TGTGCCAGCAGCCACCGGGACAGGGGCTACAATGAGCAGTTCTTC
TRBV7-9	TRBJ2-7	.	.	CASSLSTDSYEQYF	TGTGCCAGCAGCTTGAGTACAGACTCCTACGAGCAGTACTTC
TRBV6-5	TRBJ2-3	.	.	CASSWGVTPDTQYF	TGTGCCAGCAGTTGGGGAGTGACACCAGATACGCAGTATTTT
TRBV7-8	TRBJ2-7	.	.	CASSFRQDEQYF	TGTGCCAGCAGTTTTCGACAGGACGAGCAGTACTTC
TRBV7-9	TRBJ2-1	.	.	CASSSPGAYNEQFF	TGTGCCAGCAGTTCCCCGGGCGCTTACAATGAGCAGTTCTTC
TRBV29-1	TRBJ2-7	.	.	CSVEEDNYEQYF	TGCAGCGTTGAAGAAGACAACTACGAGCAGTACTTC
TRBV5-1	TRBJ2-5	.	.	CASSSGPRNLETQYF	TGCGCCAGCAGCTCCGGGCCTAGGAACTTGGAGACCCAGTACTTC
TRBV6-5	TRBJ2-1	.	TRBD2	CASKHSGEPNEQFF	TGTGCCAGTAAACATAGCGGGGAACCGAATGAGCAGTTCTTC
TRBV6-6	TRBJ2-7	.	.	CASTLTQDSYEQYF	TGTGCCAGCACCCTTACGCAGGATTCCTACGAGCAGTACTTC
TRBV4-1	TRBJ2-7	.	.	CASSPTSGVLYEQYF	TGCGCCAGCAGCCCAACAAGCGGAGTCCTCTACGAGCAGTACTTC
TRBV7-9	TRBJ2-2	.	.	CASRPIGPGELFF	TGTGCCAGCAGACCTATAGGTCCCGGGGAGCTGTTTTTT
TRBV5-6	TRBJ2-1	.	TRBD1	CASSLEWDRGEGEQFF	TGTGCCAGCAGCTTGGAATGGGACAGGGGGGAAGGTGAGCAGTTCTTC
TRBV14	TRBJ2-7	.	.	CASSQRVRQAEQYF	TGTGCCAGCAGCCAGAGAGTGAGACAAGCCGAGCAGTACTTC
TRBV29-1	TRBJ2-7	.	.	CSVLDSSYEPYF	TGCAGCGTTCTCGACAGTTCCTACGAGCCGTACTTC
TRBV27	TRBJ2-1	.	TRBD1	CASSLGTGVFF	TGTGCCAGCAGTTTAGGGACAGGGGTGTTCTTC
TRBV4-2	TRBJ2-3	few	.	CASSSSPRTDTQYF	TGTGCCAGCAGCTCATCTCCCCGCACAGATACGCAGTATTTT
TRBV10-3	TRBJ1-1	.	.	CAISESGATEAFF	TGTGCCATCAGTGAGTCGGGAGCCACTGAAGCTTTCTTT
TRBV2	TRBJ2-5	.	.	CASREEPQETQYF	TGTGCCAGCAGGGAGGAGCCACAAGAGACCCAGTACTTC
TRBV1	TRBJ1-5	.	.	CTTGQGRHF	TGCACCACCGGACAGGGTAGGCATTTT
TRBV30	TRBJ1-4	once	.	CAWSVVDVGNEKLFF	TGTGCCTGGAGTGTAGTTGACGTGGGTAATGAAAAACTGTTTTTT
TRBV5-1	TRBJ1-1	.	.	CASSPGILNTEAFF	TGCGCCAGCAGCCCAGGAATCCTGAACACTGAAGCTTTCTTT
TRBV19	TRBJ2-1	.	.	CASSIDGNEQFF	TGTGCCAGTAGTATAGACGGGAATGAGCAGTTCTTC
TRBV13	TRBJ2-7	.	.	CASSLGGRYEQYF	TGTGCCAGCAGCTTAGGAGGCCGCTACGAGCAGTACTTC
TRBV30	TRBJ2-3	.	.	CAWSVSSGTDTQYF	TGTGCCTGGAGTGTAAGTAGCGGCACAGATACGCAGTATTTT
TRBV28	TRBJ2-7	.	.	CASSSNYEQYF	TGTGCCAGCAGTTCCAACTACGAGCAGTACTTC
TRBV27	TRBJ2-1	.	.	CASSLSIGSSYNEQFF	TGTGCCAGCAGTTTATCTATCGGAAGCTCCTACAATGAGCAGTTCTTC
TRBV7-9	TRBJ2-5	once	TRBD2	CASSLDPSLAGSGETQYF	TGTGCCAGCAGCTTAGATCCCTCATTAGCGGGAAGTGGAGAGACCCAGTACTTC
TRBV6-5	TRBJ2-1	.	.	CASSYSLYNEQFF	TGTGCCAGCAGTTACTCCTTATACAATGAGCAGTTCTTC
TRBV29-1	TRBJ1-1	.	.	CSVNVDSDEAFF	TGCAGCGTTAATGTGGACAGCGATGAAGCTTTCTTT
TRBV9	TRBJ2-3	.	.	CASSARDRQYF	TGTGCCAGCAGCGCACGGGATAGGCAGTATTTT
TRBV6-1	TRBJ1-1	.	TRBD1	CASTAGTENTEAFF	TGTGCCAGCACCGCCGGGACAGAGAACACTGAAGCTTTCTTT
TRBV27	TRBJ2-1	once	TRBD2	CASRDPGLGLNEQFF	TGTGCCAGCAGAGATCCGGGACTAGGGTTGAATGAGCAGTTCTTC
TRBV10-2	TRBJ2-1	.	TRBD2	CASSGWEGQGGNEQFF	TGCGCCAGCAGTGGATGGGAGGGTCAAGGTGGCAATGAGCAGTTCTTC
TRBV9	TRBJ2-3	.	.	CASSPNEIQAPSTDTQYF	TGTGCCAGCAGCCCAAACGAGATTCAAGCCCCCAGCACAGATACGCAGTATTTT